This TCR beta chain was retrieved from a study of T-cell reconstitution after alpha-beta-depleted transplantation in children. The V and J ends lost 3 bases and 9 bases respectively, with 9 bases between them. The length of the CDR3 is 13 residues. CDR1 and CDR2 (germline): SNHLY, FYNNEI. To note about this clonotype: Its antigen is as yet unknown.

Unique molecular identifiers featured in how the TCRbeta library was prepared. TCRdb fed the PCR reads into MiXCR, producing one record per CDR3 protein. The sample lists about 870,000 distinct CDR3 sequences; less than 20% were seen once. Study observations and caveats: Newly made T cells mostly supplied T-cell counts and diversity one year after transplant. Surviving recipient cells, namely T cells and thymic progenitors, were the source of high day-60 TCRbeta diversity in some patients. About two months after transplant, alpha-beta T cells reportedly came from several hundred expanded graft clones.

Material: PBMCs, mostly from graft donor cells, obtained 360 days after TCRalphabeta/CD19-depleted stem cell transplant. This receptor was identified in a male patient aged 10 to 17 who had a stem cell transplant for acute lymphoblastic leukemia, so the T cells may come from the graft donor. The V and J genes are TRBV2 and TRBJ1-6, with unresolved D. CDR3 in amino acids: CASSDGGGSPLHF. In nucleotides, the CDR3 is TGTGCCAGCAGTGACGGCGGAGGTTCACCCCTCCACTTT.